The clone carrying this T cell receptor beta chain has a handful of counts. Its antigen is not known. MiXCR, applied by TCRdb to the reads, yields one record per CDR3 protein. The data contain over 250,000 distinct CDR3 sequences, about 25% of them singletons. The data stem from a study of T cell repertoires in cytomegalovirus infection. Overall study context: Matching HLA type and CMV infection were both indicated by public TCR beta signatures. General study findings and limits: The ex vivo response was dominated by HLA-C-restricted CMV-specific TCR beta clonotypes. Of the TCR beta families, the public ones yielded a cumulative frequency that identified carriers of CMV plus the relevant HLA.

This TCR was recovered from a human donor in good health (CMV status not recorded). Some clones in this sample may be carry-over from other donors' samples. The sample was PBMCs.

The CDR3 nucleotides are TGCGCCAGCAGCTTGGGTCCGCAGGGGAGGGACTACGAGCAGTACTTC. Translating it yields CASSLGPQGRDYEQYF. V and J are TRBV5-1 and TRBJ2-7; D perhaps matches TRBD2 (7 bases). The length of the CDR3 is 16 residues. Germline CDR1 SGHRS, CDR2 YFSETQ. V gave up 0 bases and J gave up 3 bases, with 16 bases separating them.